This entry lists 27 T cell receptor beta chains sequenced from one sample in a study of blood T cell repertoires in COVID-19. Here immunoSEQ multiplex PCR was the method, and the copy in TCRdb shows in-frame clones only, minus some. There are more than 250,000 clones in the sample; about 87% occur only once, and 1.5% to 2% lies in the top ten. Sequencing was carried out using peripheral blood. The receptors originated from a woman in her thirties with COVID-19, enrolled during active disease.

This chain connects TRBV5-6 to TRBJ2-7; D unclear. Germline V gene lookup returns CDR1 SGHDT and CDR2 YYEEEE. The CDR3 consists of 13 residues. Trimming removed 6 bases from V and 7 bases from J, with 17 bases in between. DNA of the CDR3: TGTGCCAGCACAGGTACCCGCCCCCCGGAGCAGTACGTC. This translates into CASTGTRPPEQYV.

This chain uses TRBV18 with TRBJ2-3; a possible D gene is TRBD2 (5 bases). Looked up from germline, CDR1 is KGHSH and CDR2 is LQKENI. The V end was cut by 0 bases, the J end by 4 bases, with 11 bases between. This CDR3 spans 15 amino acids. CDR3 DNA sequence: TGTGCCAGCTCACCACCGGGAGACGCGGCAGATACGCAGTATTTT. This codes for CASSPPGDAADTQYF.

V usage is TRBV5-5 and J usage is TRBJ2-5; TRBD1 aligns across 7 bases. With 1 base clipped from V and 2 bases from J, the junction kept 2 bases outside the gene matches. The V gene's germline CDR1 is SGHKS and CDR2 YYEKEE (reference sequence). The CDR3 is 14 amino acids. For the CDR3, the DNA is TGTGCCAGCAGCTTGAGGGGGCTACAAGAGACCCAGTACTTC. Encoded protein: CASSLRGLQETQYF.

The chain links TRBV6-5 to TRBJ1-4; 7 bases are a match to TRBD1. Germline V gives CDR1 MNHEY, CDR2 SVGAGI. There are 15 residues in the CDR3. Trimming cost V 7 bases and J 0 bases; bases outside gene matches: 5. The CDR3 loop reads CASKGQKATNEKLFF. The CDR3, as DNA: TGTGCCAGCAAGGGACAGAAAGCAACTAATGAAAAACTGTTTTTT.

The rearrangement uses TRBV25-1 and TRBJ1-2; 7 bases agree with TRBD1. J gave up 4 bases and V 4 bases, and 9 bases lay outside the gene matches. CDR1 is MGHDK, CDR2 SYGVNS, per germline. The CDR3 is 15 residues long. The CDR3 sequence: CASSVDATGSYGYTF. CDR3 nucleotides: TGTGCCAGCAGTGTCGACGCGACAGGGAGCTATGGCTACACCTTC.

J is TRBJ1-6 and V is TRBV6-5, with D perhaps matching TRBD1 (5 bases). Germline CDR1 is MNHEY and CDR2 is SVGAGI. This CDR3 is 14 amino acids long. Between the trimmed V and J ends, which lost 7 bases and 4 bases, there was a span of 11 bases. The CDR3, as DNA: TGTGCCAGCACCCTGGGGCCTTATAATTCACCCCTCCACTTT. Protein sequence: CASTLGPYNSPLHF.

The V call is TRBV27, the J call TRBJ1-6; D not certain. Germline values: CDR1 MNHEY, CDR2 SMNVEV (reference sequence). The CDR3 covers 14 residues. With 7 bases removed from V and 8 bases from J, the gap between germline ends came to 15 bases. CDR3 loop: CASTRGREDSPLHF. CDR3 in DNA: TGTGCCAGCACCCGTGGAAGGGAGGATTCACCCCTCCACTTT.

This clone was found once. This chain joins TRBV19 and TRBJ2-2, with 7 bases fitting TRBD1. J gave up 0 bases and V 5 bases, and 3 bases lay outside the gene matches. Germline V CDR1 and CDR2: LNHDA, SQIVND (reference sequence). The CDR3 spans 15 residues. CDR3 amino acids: CASSPTGPNTGELFF. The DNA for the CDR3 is TGTGCCAGTAGTCCGACAGGGCCGAACACCGGGGAGCTGTTTTTT.

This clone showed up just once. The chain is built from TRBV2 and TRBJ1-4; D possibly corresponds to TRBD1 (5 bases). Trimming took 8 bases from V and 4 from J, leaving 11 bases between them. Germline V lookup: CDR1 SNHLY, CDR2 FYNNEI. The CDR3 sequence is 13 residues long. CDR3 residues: CASLAGFNEKLFF. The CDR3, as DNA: TGTGCCAGCTTAGCAGGGTTTAATGAAAAACTGTTTTTT.

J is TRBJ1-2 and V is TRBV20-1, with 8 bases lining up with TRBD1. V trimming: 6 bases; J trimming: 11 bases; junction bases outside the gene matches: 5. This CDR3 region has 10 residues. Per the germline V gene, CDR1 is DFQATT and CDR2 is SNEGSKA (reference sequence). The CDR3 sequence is CSALGQGYTF. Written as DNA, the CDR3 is TGCAGTGCCCTAGGACAGGGATACACCTTC.

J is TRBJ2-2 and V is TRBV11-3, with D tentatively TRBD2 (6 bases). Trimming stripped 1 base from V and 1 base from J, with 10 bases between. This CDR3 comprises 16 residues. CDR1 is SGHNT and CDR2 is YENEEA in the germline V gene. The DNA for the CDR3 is TGTGCCAGCAGCTTAGCTCGAGCGGGGAACACCGGGGAGCTGTTTTTT. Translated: CASSLARAGNTGELFF.

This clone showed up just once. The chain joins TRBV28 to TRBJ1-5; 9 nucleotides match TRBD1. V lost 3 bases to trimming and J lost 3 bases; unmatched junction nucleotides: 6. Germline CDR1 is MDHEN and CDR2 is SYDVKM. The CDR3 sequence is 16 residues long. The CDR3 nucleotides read TGTGCCAGCAGTTTTAGGGGACAGGGCAACAATCAGCCCCAGCATTTT. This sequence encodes CASSFRGQGNNQPQHF.

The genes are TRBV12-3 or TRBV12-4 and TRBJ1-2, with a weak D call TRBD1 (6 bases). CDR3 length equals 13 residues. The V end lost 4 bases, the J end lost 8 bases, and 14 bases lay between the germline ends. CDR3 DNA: TGTGCCAGCAGTTATGGGGGCGATAGGGGCTACACCTTC. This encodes CASSYGGDRGYTF.

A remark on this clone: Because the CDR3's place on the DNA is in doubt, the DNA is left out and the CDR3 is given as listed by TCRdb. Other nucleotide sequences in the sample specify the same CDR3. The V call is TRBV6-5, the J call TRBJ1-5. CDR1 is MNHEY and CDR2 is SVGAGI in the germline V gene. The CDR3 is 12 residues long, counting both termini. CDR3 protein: CASSTSGQPQHF.

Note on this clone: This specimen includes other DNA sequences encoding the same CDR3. CDR3 sequence (DNA): TGTGCCAGTAGTGGGGGAGGCGAGCAGTACGTC. It encodes CASSGGGEQYV. V and J are TRBV19 and TRBJ2-7; perhaps TRBD2 as D (6 bases). Germline CDR1 is LNHDA and CDR2 is SQIVND (reference sequence). The germline V and J ends were trimmed by 5 bases and 6 bases, with 8 bases remaining between them. This CDR3 has 11 residues.

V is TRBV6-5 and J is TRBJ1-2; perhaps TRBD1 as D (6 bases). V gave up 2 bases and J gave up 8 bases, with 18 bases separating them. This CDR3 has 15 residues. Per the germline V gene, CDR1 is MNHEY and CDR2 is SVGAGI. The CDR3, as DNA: TGTGCCAGCAGTTACGAAGGGGACATAAAGGAAGGCTACACCTTC. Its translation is CASSYEGDIKEGYTF.

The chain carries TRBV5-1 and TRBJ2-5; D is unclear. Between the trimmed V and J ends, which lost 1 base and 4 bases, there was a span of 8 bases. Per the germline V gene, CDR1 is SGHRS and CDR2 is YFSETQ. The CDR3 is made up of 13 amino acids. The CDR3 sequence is CASSLYLGETQYF. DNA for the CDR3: TGCGCCAGCAGCTTGTATCTAGGAGAGACCCAGTACTTC. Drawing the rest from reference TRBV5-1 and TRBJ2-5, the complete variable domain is KAGVTQTPRYLIKTRGQQVTLSCSPISGHRSVSWYQQTPGQGLQFLFEYFSETQRNKGNFPGRFSGRQFSNSRSEMNVSTLELGDSALYLCASSLYLGETQYFGPGTRLLVL.

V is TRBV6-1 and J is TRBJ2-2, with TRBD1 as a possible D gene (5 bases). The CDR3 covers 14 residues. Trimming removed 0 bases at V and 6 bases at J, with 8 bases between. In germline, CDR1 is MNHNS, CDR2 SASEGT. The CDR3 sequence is CASSEAGDAGELFF. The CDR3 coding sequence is TGTGCCAGCAGTGAAGCAGGGGATGCCGGGGAGCTGTTTTTT.

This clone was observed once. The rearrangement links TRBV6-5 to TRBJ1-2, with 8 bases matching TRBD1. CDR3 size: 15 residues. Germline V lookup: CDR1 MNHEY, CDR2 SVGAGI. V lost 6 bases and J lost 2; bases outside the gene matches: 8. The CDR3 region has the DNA TGTGCCAGCAGCGACCGTCGGACAGGGAACTATGGCTACACCTTC. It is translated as CASSDRRTGNYGYTF.

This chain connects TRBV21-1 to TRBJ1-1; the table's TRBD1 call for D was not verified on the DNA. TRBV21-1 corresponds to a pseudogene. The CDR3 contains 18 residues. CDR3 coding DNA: TGTGCCAGCAGCTGGTACCGGGACAAGGATTCGGAAAACACTGAAGCTTTCTTT. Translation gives CASSWYRDKDSENTEAFF.

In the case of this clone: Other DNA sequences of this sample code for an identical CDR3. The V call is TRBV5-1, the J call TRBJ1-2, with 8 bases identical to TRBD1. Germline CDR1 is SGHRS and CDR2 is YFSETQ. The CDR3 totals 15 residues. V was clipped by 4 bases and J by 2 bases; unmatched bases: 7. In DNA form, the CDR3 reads TGCGCCAGCAGCCCGGGGACAGGCGCGAACTATGGCTACACCTTC. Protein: CASSPGTGANYGYTF.

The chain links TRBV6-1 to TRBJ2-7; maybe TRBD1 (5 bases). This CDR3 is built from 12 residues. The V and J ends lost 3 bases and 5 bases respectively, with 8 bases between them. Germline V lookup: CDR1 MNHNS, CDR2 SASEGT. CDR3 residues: CASSDVTDEQYF. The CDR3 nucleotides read TGTGCCAGCAGTGACGTGACAGACGAGCAGTACTTC.

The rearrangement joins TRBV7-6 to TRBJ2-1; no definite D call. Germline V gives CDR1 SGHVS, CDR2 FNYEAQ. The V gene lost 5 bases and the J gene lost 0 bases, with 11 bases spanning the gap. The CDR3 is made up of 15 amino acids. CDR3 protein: CASSPIGNSYNEQFF. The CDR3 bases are TGTGCCAGCAGCCCCATCGGTAACTCCTACAATGAGCAGTTCTTC. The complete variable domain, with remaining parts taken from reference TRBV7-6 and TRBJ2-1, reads GAGVSQSPRYKVTKRGQDVALRCDPISGHVSLYWYRQALGQGPEFLTYFNYEAQQDKSGLPNDRFSAERPEGSISTLTIQRTEQRDSAMYRCASSPIGNSYNEQFFGPGTRLTVL.

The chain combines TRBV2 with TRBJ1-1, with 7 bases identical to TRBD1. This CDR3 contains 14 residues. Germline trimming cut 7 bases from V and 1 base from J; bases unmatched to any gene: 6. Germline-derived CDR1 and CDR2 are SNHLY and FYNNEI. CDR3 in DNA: TGTGCCAGCATCACAGGGGCTGGGAACACTGAAGCTTTCTTT. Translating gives CASITGAGNTEAFF.

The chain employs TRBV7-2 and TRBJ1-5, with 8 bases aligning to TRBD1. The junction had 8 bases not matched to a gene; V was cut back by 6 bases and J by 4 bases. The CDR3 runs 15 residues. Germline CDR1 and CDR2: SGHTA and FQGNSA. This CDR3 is CASSSQGAWNQPQHF. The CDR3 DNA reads TGTGCCAGCAGTTCGCAGGGGGCCTGGAATCAGCCCCAGCATTTT.

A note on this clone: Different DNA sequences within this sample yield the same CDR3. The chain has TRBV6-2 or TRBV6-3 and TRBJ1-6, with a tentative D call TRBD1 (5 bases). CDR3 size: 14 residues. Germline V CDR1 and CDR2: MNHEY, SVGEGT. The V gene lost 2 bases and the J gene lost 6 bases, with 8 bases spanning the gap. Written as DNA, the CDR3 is TGTGCCAGCAGTTACCAGGGTCTTAATTCACCCCTCCACTTT. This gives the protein CASSYQGLNSPLHF.

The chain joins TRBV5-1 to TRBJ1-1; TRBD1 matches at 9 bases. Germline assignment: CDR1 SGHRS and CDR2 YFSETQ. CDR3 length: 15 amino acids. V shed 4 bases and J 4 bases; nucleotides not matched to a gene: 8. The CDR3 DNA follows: TGCGCCAGCAGCGGCCTACAGGGGGCGAGCACTGAAGCTTTCTTT. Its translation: CASSGLQGASTEAFF.